This entry lists 30 T cell receptor beta chains sequenced from one sample in a study of regulatory T cells in long-lasting Graves disease. Time point in this sample: newly diagnosed GD, antithyroid drugs for less than 3 months. RNA isolated from PBMCs was used to make the TCR library. In building TCR beta libraries, iRepertoire HTBI primers were used together with Arm-PCR of CDR3 regions. One entry per CDR3 protein, called by TCRdb with MiXCR from the multiplex PCR reads. The table includes about 440,000 distinct CDR3 sequences, around 15% detected once. In addition, the sample was reused for a study of T cells in Graves' hyperthyroidism and ophthalmopathy.

The specimen comprised peripheral blood mononuclear cells (PBMCs), sampled at new diagnosis, from a patient treated with antithyroid drugs. The receptors originated from a woman aged 25-40 years with Graves disease.

This clonotype was observed a single time. A much larger clonotype is one base distant, so this may be a read error. This chain links TRBV12-3 or TRBV12-4 with TRBJ2-7; D ambiguous. The CDR3 totals 13 residues. The CDR3 here is CTSRLLGYYEQYF. The CDR3 region has the DNA TGTACCAGCAGATTATTGGGGTACTACGAGCAGTACTTC.

The chain is built from TRBV11-3 and TRBJ2-2, with 7 bases fitting TRBD1. The CDR3 runs 14 residues. V dropped 5 bases and J dropped 3; count of bases not matched to a gene: 3. Germline V gene data show CDR1 as SGHNT and CDR2 as YENEEA. The CDR3 loop reads CASSTGQHTGELFF. As DNA, the CDR3 is TGTGCCAGCAGCACGGGACAGCACACCGGGGAGCTGTTTTTT.

This clonotype was counted at least ten times. The chain combines TRBV12-3 or TRBV12-4 with TRBJ1-2, with D unclear. Trimming removed 6 bases at V and 0 bases at J, with 20 bases between. The CDR3 totals 17 residues. The CDR3 nucleotides read TGTGCCAGCAGCCCTACCTCGTCCGTTCAGCCTAACTATGGCTACACCTTC. Translating it yields CASSPTSSVQPNYGYTF.

This clonotype was found many times. The rearrangement links TRBV4-1 to TRBJ2-2; 12 nucleotides match TRBD2. The CDR3 consists of 17 residues. With V trimmed by 1 base and J by 5 bases, 5 bases remained unmatched. The germline gives CDR1 MGHRA, CDR2 YSYEKL. CDR3 region: CASSQGGLAGITGELFF. For the CDR3, the DNA is TGCGCCAGCAGCCAAGGGGGACTAGCGGGTATAACCGGGGAGCTGTTTTTT.

As regards this clonotype: A much larger clone lies one base from this, so it may be a read error. This chain links TRBV20-1 with TRBJ2-1, with D tentatively TRBD2 (5 bases). Germline V CDR1 and CDR2: DFQATT, SNEGSKA (reference sequence). V shed 6 bases and J shed 0 bases, with 15 bases lying between them. The CDR3 consists of 15 residues. As DNA, the CDR3 is TGCAGTGCGAAGGGATTGGGGAGCTCCTACAATGAGCAGTTCTTC. Amino acids: CSAKGLGSSYNEQFF.

The CDR3 is CASSLGLAGGPGQFF. In DNA form, the CDR3 reads TGTGCCAGCAGCTTGGGACTAGCGGGAGGGCCTGGGCAGTTCTTC. This chain links TRBV7-9 with TRBJ2-1, with TRBD2 matching 16 bases. The germline V gene encodes CDR1 SEHNR and CDR2 FQNEAQ (reference sequence). CDR3 length equals 15 residues. With V trimmed by 3 bases and J by 12 bases, 5 bases remained unmatched.

This clonotype was seen a few times. The genes are TRBV27 and TRBJ1-5; 9 bases are shared with TRBD1. V was clipped by 3 bases and J by 6 bases; unmatched bases: 6. The CDR3 runs 15 residues. Per the germline V gene, CDR1 is MNHEY and CDR2 is SMNVEV (reference sequence). This CDR3 reads CASSFAQGASQPQHF. The CDR3 nucleotides read TGTGCCAGCAGTTTCGCACAGGGGGCGAGTCAGCCCCAGCATTTT.

V is TRBV6-1 and J is TRBJ2-6; perhaps TRBD1 as D (6 bases). Germline V gives CDR1 MNHNS, CDR2 SASEGT. V was pared by 6 bases and J by 1 base, with 10 bases between. The CDR3 covers 15 residues. This chain's CDR3 is CASRDSGSGANVLTF. The CDR3 coding sequence is TGTGCCAGCAGGGACAGTGGGTCTGGGGCCAACGTCCTGACTTTC.

The chain uses TRBV5-1 and TRBJ1-6; 7 nucleotides agree with TRBD1. V trimming: 0 bases; J trimming: 1 base; junction bases outside the gene matches: 4. Germline CDR1 and CDR2: SGHRS and YFSETQ. CDR3 size: 17 residues. In DNA form, the CDR3 reads TGCGCCAGCAGCTTGGGGGTACAGGGGTCCTATAATTCACCCCTCCACTTT. As protein: CASSLGVQGSYNSPLHF.

This clonotype was counted many times. The V and J genes are TRBV15 and TRBJ2-1; a possible D gene is TRBD1 (6 bases). The CDR3 extends over 15 amino acids. V was shortened by 0 bases and J by 7 bases, with 13 bases between the two germline ends. Per germline, CDR1 LNHNV and CDR2 YYDKDF (reference sequence). The CDR3 DNA is TGTGCCACCAGCAGAGATATCCAGGGGTGGAATGAGCAGTTCTTC. Amino acids: CATSRDIQGWNEQFF. The full variable domain, in which reference TRBV15 and TRBJ2-1 provide the parts outside the CDR3, is DAMVIQNPRYQVTQFGKPVTLSCSQTLNHNVMYWYQQKSSQAPKLLFHYYDKDFNNEADTPDNFQSRRPNTSFCFLDIRSPGLGDTAMYLCATSRDIQGWNEQFFGPGTRLTVL.

As to this clonotype: Possible read error: a much larger clone is one base away. V usage is TRBV24-1 and J usage is TRBJ2-5; TRBD1 might be the D (5 bases). CDR3 size: 13 residues. CDR1 KGHDR and CDR2 SFDVKD come from the germline V gene. In DNA, the CDR3 is TGTGCCACCAGTAGGCGACAGCAAGAGGCCCAGTACTTC. Amino acids: CATSRRQQEAQYF.

This clonotype was counted many times. The CDR3 DNA follows: TGCAGTGCTAGAGGGGGGCGCGGGGTGAGGAAAACAGATACGCAGTATTTT. It is translated as CSARGGRGVRKTDTQYF. V is TRBV20-1 and J is TRBJ2-3; D tentatively fits TRBD1 or TRBD2 (6 bases each). Per germline, CDR1 DFQATT and CDR2 SNEGSKA (reference sequence). This CDR3 is 17 amino acids long. Trimming removed 1 base from V and 3 bases from J, with 20 bases in between.

The V and J genes are TRBV28 and TRBJ2-7; TRBD2 aligns across 14 bases. Germline values: CDR1 MDHEN, CDR2 SYDVKM. The CDR3 has 15 residues. V was pared by 4 bases and J by 5 bases, with 4 bases of the junction left unmatched. CDR3 residues: CASSWGTSGRNEQYF. CDR3 bases: TGTGCCAGCAGTTGGGGGACTAGCGGGAGAAACGAGCAGTACTTC.

The sample holds a few counts of this clonotype. The J gene is TRBJ2-1, the V gene TRBV14, with 7 bases lining up with TRBD2. The CDR3 is 19 residues long. Trimming at V came to 4 bases and at J to 3 bases, leaving 18 bases not matched to a gene. Germline loops: CDR1 SGHDN, CDR2 FVKESK. This chain's CDR3 is CASSLVGGNRAFRYNEQFF. The CDR3 DNA reads TGTGCCAGCAGCCTCGTCGGGGGGAACCGGGCGTTTCGCTACAATGAGCAGTTCTTC.

In this sample, this clonotype turned up many times. Here the CDR3 reads CASSEQGAPYEQYF. Here the CDR3 DNA reads TGCGCCAGCAGCGAGCAGGGGGCCCCCTACGAGCAGTACTTC. The rearrangement joins TRBV5-1 to TRBJ2-7; TRBD1 aligns across 8 bases. Germline V lookup: CDR1 SGHRS, CDR2 YFSETQ. V trimming: 4 bases; J trimming: 2 bases; junction bases outside the gene matches: 5. This CDR3 comprises 14 residues.

This clonotype was seen many times. The rearrangement links TRBV12-3 or TRBV12-4 to TRBJ2-1; D uncertain. The length of the CDR3 is 13 residues. Trimming removed 6 bases from V and 4 bases from J, with 10 bases in between. The CDR3 bases are TGTGCCAGCAGCCCCCACGGATACAATGAGCAGTTCTTC. Translating gives CASSPHGYNEQFF.

This clonotype showed up many times. The rearrangement links TRBV28 to TRBJ2-5; D may be TRBD1 or TRBD2 (5 bases each). V lost 6 bases and J 2 bases, leaving 13 bases between the germline ends. Germline CDR1 reads MDHEN; CDR2 reads SYDVKM. CDR3 length equals 14 residues. CDR3 amino acids: CASSGLGLQETQYF. As DNA, the CDR3 is TGTGCCAGCAGCGGACTGGGGCTACAAGAGACCCAGTACTTC.

This clonotype was seen repeatedly, ten times or more. The chain employs TRBV20-1 and TRBJ1-2; D may be TRBD1 (5 bases). The CDR3 length is 13 residues. The germline V and J ends were trimmed by 3 bases and 3 bases, with 11 bases remaining between them. Germline V CDR1 and CDR2: DFQATT, SNEGSKA (reference sequence). The CDR3 DNA reads as TGCAGTGCTAGGCGACAGACCGACTATGGCTACACCTTC. This gives the protein CSARRQTDYGYTF.

A remark on this clonotype: One junction end does not reproduce the germline sequence, and a read error may be involved. This chain links TRBV12-3 or TRBV12-4 with TRBJ2-3; 12 bases match TRBD1. The CDR3 has 15 residues. The CDR3 DNA is TGTGCCAGCACCTTAGGGACAGGGGGCAGAGATACGCAGTGTTTT. Its translation: CASTLGTGGRDTQCF.

This clonotype showed up many times. The rearrangement links TRBV7-9 to TRBJ2-1, with 9 bases aligning to TRBD2. This CDR3 region has 16 residues. J gave up 8 bases and V 1 base, and 9 bases lay outside the gene matches. CDR1 is SEHNR and CDR2 is FQNEAQ in the germline V gene (reference sequence). The CDR3, as DNA: TGTGCCAGCAGCTTAGGGGGCGGGAGGGCCGCGGATGAGCAGTTCTTC. Translation gives CASSLGGGRAADEQFF.

This clonotype was picked up many times. This rearrangement joins TRBV30 to TRBJ2-1, with 7 bases identical to TRBD1. With 2 bases clipped from V and 13 bases from J, the junction kept 8 bases outside the gene matches. CDR3 length: 12 residues. Germline CDR1 is GTSNPN and CDR2 is SVGIG (reference sequence). CDR3 nucleotide sequence: TGTGCCTGGAGTCCCCAGGGGGTAATTCAGTTCTTC. This codes for CAWSPQGVIQFF.

This clonotype was seen a handful of times. The chain combines TRBV9 with TRBJ2-3; no reliable D call. Germline CDR1 and CDR2: SGDLS and YYNGEE. V shed 2 bases and J shed 5 bases, with 9 bases lying between them. The CDR3 length is 13 residues. The CDR3 reads CASSVGLGDTQYF. The CDR3, as DNA: TGTGCCAGCAGCGTCGGGCTCGGAGATACGCAGTATTTT.

This clonotype was counted ten times or more. This chain uses TRBV20-1 with TRBJ2-7, with 9 bases that match TRBD2. The V gene's germline CDR1 is DFQATT and CDR2 SNEGSKA (reference sequence). J gave up 5 bases and V 4 bases, and 24 bases lay outside the gene matches. The CDR3 runs 19 residues. CDR3 residues: CSATVPQGTSGSGEDEQYF. CDR3 nucleotides: TGCAGTGCTACAGTTCCCCAGGGCACTAGCGGGTCCGGAGAGGACGAGCAGTACTTC.

The chain links TRBV27 to TRBJ2-1, with 11 bases matching TRBD2. Germline CDR1 MNHEY, CDR2 SMNVEV (reference sequence). CDR3 length: 14 residues. After removal of 7 bases from V and 6 bases from J, the junction contained 5 bases not matched to a gene. Here the CDR3 reads CASTSGRPRNEQFF. The CDR3 DNA reads TGTGCCAGCACTAGCGGGAGGCCCCGCAATGAGCAGTTCTTC.

This clonotype occurred many times. V and J are TRBV6-1 and TRBJ2-1, with 9 bases aligning to TRBD2. The CDR3 length is 15 residues. Looked up from germline, CDR1 is MNHNS and CDR2 is SASEGT. The V segment lost 6 bases and the J segment 7 bases; nucleotides outside the gene matches: 10. CDR3 residues: CASRQKASGINEQFF. The CDR3 DNA sequence: TGTGCCAGCAGGCAAAAGGCTAGCGGGATTAATGAGCAGTTCTTC.

This clonotype was seen only a few times. The chain couples TRBV10-3 to TRBJ2-2, with 14 bases identical to TRBD2. This CDR3 comprises 15 residues. The junction had 2 bases not matched to a gene; V was cut back by 4 bases and J by 7 bases. Germline V CDR1 and CDR2: ENHRY, SYGVKD. The CDR3 protein is CAISVGTSGSGELFF. The DNA for the CDR3 is TGTGCCATCAGTGTTGGGACTAGCGGGAGCGGGGAGCTGTTTTTT.

This clonotype has a count of ten or more. The chain joins TRBV3-1 to TRBJ1-1; TRBD1 agrees at 10 bases. This CDR3 is 15 amino acids long. The V and J ends lost 5 bases and 3 bases, in that order; junction bases with no gene match: 6. Looked up from germline, CDR1 is LGHDT and CDR2 is YNNKEL (reference sequence). CDR3 amino acids: CASSRQGAGYTEAFF. The CDR3, as DNA: TGTGCCAGCAGCAGACAGGGGGCAGGGTACACTGAAGCTTTCTTT.

This chain links TRBV14 with TRBJ1-4; unclear D gene. This CDR3 has 14 residues. V lost 2 bases and J lost 6, with 10 bases in between. Looked up from germline, CDR1 is SGHDN and CDR2 is FVKESK. CDR3 loop: CASSQRETYEKLFF. CDR3 nucleotides: TGTGCCAGCAGCCAAAGGGAAACGTATGAAAAACTGTTTTTT.

Details on this clonotype: One end of the junction does not line up with germline, which may come from a read error. The chain carries TRBV5-1 and TRBJ2-2; D perhaps matches TRBD2 (6 bases). The CDR3 has 15 residues. The V gene's germline CDR1 is SGHRS and CDR2 YFSETQ. The CDR3 spells CASAEDGGHGGERFF. The CDR3 nucleotides read TGCGCCAGCGCGGAGGACGGTGGTCATGGCGGGGAGCGGTTTTTT.

This clonotype occurred many times. Here the CDR3 reads CASSFGGQGTPATQYF. The CDR3 DNA reads TGCGCCAGCAGCTTTGGAGGACAAGGGACCCCAGCTACGCAGTATTTT. J is TRBJ2-3 and V is TRBV5-1; D is possibly TRBD1 or TRBD2 (5 bases each). Between the trimmed V and J ends, which lost 2 bases and 8 bases, there was a span of 21 bases. The V gene's germline CDR1 is SGHRS and CDR2 YFSETQ. The CDR3 length is 16 residues.